This T cell receptor beta chain is from a study of cytomegalovirus exposure and HLA in healthy donors. Study-wide findings and caveats: A later examination showed that TCR association rates differed by HLA locus, with DRB1 most and HLA-C fewest. With high specificity and sensitivity, the classifier reportedly diagnosed cytomegalovirus status. Near-uniform donor sequencing depth was presumed by presence/absence analyses.

A word on this clone: Its specificity is unknown.

Both 60 Vbeta primers and 13 Jbeta primers went into the PCR. Study processing details: A follow-up analysis tallied around 76 million unique TCR beta chains, approximately 10 million shared. Some clones are missing from TCRdb's copy, which holds only in-frame ones; the method was immunoSEQ multiplex PCR. The V and J calls and clone size come from that table; D and trimming were worked out from the DNA. The sample lists 100,000 to 150,000 clones; roughly 68% were seen once. The CDR3 sequence is 14 residues long. J lost 2 bases, V lost 6 bases, and 5 bases had no gene match. CDR1 is SEHNR and CDR2 is FQNEAQ in the germline V gene (reference sequence).

The rearrangement links TRBV7-9 to TRBJ2-7, with TRBD1 identical over 9 bases. Input material: PBMCs. This receptor was taken from a woman in her fifties or sixties in good health and CMV-seropositive. The CDR3 loop reads CASSSGTGTYEQYF. The CDR3 DNA reads TGTGCCAGCAGTTCCGGGACAGGGACCTACGAGCAGTACTTC.